This is a list of T cell receptor beta chains from one sample in a study of CD8+CD57+ T cells in acquired aplastic anemia. MiXCR, run by TCRdb on the reads, gives a single entry per CDR3 protein. There are over 250,000 distinct CDR3 sequences in the sample; approximately 58% occur only once, and 1% to 1.5% lies in the top ten. Source material: sorted CD4+, CD8+, or CD8+CD57+ T cells (not recorded which) from PBMCs. The receptors here all came from a human donor with aplastic anemia. CDR3s include the opening cysteine and the closing phenylalanine or tryptophan. Fields, in order: J gene, clone size, D gene, V gene, CDR3 DNA, CDR3 protein. A D gene is named only where the DNA matches it firmly. Clone size is not always given. Where it is, it says once, few, many or a class for expanded clones.

TRBJ1-4	.	.	TRBV20-1	TGCAGTGCTACCCCCGCTACTAATGAAAAACTGTTTTTT	CSATPATNEKLFF
TRBJ1-2	.	TRBD1	TRBV29-1	TGCAGCGTTGGGACAGGGGAGGACTATGGCTACACCTTC	CSVGTGEDYGYTF
TRBJ2-7	.	.	TRBV11-2	TGTGCCAGCAGCTTGGGGCAGAACCTCTACGAGCAGTACTTC	CASSLGQNLYEQYF
TRBJ1-6	.	.	TRBV19	TGTGCCAGTAGTACGGCGGGGGACTCCTATAATTCACCCCTCCACTTT	CASSTAGDSYNSPLHF
TRBJ2-3	.	.	TRBV9	TGTGCCAGCAGCGTAGCGGGGGTCACAGATACGCAGTATTTT	CASSVAGVTDTQYF
TRBJ2-7	.	TRBD2	TRBV20-1	TGCAGTGCTAGAGGAGGACTCCTGGGGCTAGCGGCAGACTACGAGCAGTACTTC	CSARGGLLGLAADYEQYF
TRBJ2-1	.	TRBD2	TRBV10-3	TGTGCCACCGGGGAGCGGGAGGACAATGAGCAGTTCTTC	CATGEREDNEQFF
TRBJ2-3	.	TRBD2	TRBV20-1	TGCAGTGCTAGTTCGTCTAGCGGTGGGACAGATACGCAGTATTTT	CSASSSSGGTDTQYF
TRBJ2-7	many	.	TRBV12-3/TRBV12-4	TGTGCCAGCATGAAAGGTGGGGCTTTCGAGCAGTACTTC	CASMKGGAFEQYF
TRBJ2-7	.	.	TRBV7-2	TGTGCCAGCGGGGAGGTCGAGCAGTACTTC	CASGEVEQYF
TRBJ1-3	once	.	TRBV14	TGTGCCAGCAGCCACGAAAGGGGAAACACCATATATTTT	CASSHERGNTIYF
TRBJ2-1	few	TRBD2	TRBV30	TGTGCCTGGAGTTTCACTAGCGGGATCGGTGAGCAGTTCTTC	CAWSFTSGIGEQFF
TRBJ1-4	once	TRBD1	TRBV19	TGTGCCAGTAGTGTACTGGGACAGGGTGAAAAACTGTTTTTT	CASSVLGQGEKLFF
TRBJ2-3	.	TRBD1	TRBV24-1	TGTGCCACCAGTCCCGGGACAGAGATAGATACGCAGTATTTT	CATSPGTEIDTQYF
TRBJ1-2	.	.	TRBV20-1	TGCAGTGCTAGAGTGGCAGGGGATTTCTATGGCTACACCTTC	CSARVAGDFYGYTF
TRBJ2-7	many	.	TRBV7-2	TGTGCCAGCAGCTCTTCTACGTACTCCTTTACCGAGCAGTACTTC	CASSSSTYSFTEQYF
TRBJ2-7	.	.	TRBV30	TGTGCCTGGAGTGTTAACGAGCAGTACTTC	CAWSVNEQYF
TRBJ2-7	.	TRBD1	TRBV20-1	TGCAGTGCTAGAGTCATGATCGGACAGGGTGATTCCTACGAGCAGTACTTC	CSARVMIGQGDSYEQYF
TRBJ2-1	.	.	TRBV20-1	TGCAGTGCTAGAGCGGGGGGCCACGACAATGAGCAGTTCTTC	CSARAGGHDNEQFF
TRBJ2-5	.	TRBD1	TRBV20-1	TGCAGTGCTGTTGCCGGGACAGGGGGCGCGGGTATGAACTTC	CSAVAGTGGAGMNF
TRBJ2-7	many	.	TRBV7-2	TGTGCCAGCAGCTTTGGCCTTAGGGGCGAGCAGTACTTC	CASSFGLRGEQYF
TRBJ2-1	many	TRBD1	TRBV5-1	TGCGCCAGCAGCTTGGGACAGGGATCACACAATGAGCAGTTCTTC	CASSLGQGSHNEQFF
TRBJ2-5	.	TRBD1	TRBV7-2	TGTGCCAGCAGCTTAGTCGGCGGGACAGGCCCCCTCAGGGAGACCCAGTACTTC	CASSLVGGTGPLRETQYF
TRBJ1-1	few	.	TRBV7-8	TGTGCCAGCAGCTTAGATCTCGGACGAGGGACTGAAGCTTTCTTT	CASSLDLGRGTEAFF
TRBJ2-7	.	TRBD1	TRBV24-1	TGTGCCAGCAGTTTCACAGGGGGTTACGAGCAGTACTTC	CASSFTGGYEQYF